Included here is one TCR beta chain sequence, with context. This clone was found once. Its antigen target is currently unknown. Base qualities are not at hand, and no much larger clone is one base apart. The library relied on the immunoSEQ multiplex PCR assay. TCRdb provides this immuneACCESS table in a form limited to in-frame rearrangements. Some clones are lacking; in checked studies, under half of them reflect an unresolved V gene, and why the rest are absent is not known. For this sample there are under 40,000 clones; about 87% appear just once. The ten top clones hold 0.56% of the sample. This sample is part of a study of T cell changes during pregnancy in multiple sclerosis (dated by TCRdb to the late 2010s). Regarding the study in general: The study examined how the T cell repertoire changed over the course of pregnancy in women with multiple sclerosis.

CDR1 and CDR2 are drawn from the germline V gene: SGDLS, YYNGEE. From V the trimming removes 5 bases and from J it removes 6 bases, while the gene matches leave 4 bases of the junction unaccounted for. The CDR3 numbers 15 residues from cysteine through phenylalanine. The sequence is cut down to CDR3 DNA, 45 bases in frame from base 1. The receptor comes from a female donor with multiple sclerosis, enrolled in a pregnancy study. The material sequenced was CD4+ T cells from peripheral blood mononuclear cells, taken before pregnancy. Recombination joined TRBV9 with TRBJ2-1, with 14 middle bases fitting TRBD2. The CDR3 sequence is CASSKGLAGGNEQFF. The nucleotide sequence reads TGTGCCAGCAGTAAAGGACTAGCGGGGGGCAATGAGCAGTTCTTC.